The TCR beta chain described here comes from a study of blood T cells in healthy people across ages. Alongside a J-beta primer mix, a sample-barcoded 5' primer served in a second PCR lasting roughly 6 to 11 cycles. MiXCR, run by TCRdb on the 5' RACE reads, gives a single entry per CDR3 protein. The sample holds 1.4 million or so distinct CDR3 sequences, roughly 43% seen once. This clonotype was found a few times. Germline assignment: CDR1 KGHDR and CDR2 SFDVKD. Deletions cut 1 base from V and 7 bases from J, with 6 bases between. The CDR3 has 12 amino acids. The sample consisted of blood. This sequence was found in a woman younger than 30 in good health. The genes are TRBV24-1 and TRBJ1-2; D is unclear. CDR3 DNA sequence: TGTGCCACCAGTGATTTTCTGGGTGGCTACACCTTC. Its translation: CATSDFLGGYTF.